This T cell receptor beta chain was recorded in a study of blood T cell repertoires in COVID-19 (dated by TCRdb to 2020 to 2021). With respect to the entire study: For ImmuneRACE Cohort 3, a participant was defined as recovered based on two consecutive negative NP/OP PCR tests, clearance by a healthcare professional, or resolution of symptoms. The material from the prospective study consisted of cDNA or gDNA derived from T cells, B-cell-depleted T cells, or PBMCs. Collaborator samples came from the United States, Italy and Spain and covered acute and convalescent phases of COVID-19. The sample metadata nearly always contained a de-identified subject ID, COVID-19 status, age in years and sex. The repertoires were made available in a free public database intended to serve as a resource for research on the immune response to SARS-CoV-2. Where available, HLA class I and class II types were taken from metadata supplied by the sample provider and were not determined by assay-based typing. Deeply sampled blood TCRbeta repertoires from subjects exposed to, actively infected with, or recovered from COVID-19 were included in the dataset. The samples were drawn from the first 160 participants of the ongoing ImmuneRACE study and from 1,254 subjects provided by 6 global collaborators. The paper's findings and limits, for the study overall: Clinical and demographic metadata were provided uncurated, with the amount varying by source and participant.

Participants in the prospective study were enrolled through a virtual design, were aged roughly 18 to 100 years, and lived in 20 to 30 United States geographic areas. Cohort assignment in the prospective study relied on participant-reported clinical history from a screening survey and a study questionnaire. Mobile phlebotomists in the prospective study collected whole blood, serum and a nasopharyngeal or oropharyngeal swab from every participant. Participants in the prospective study had the option to provide additional blood draws and questionnaires over an approximately 2-month period. Prospective study blood samples were shipped either frozen or at room temperature before DNA extraction. Taken from the germline V gene (reference sequence), the CDR1 and CDR2 loops are SEHNR and FQNEAQ. The junction shows trimming of 6 bases on V and 4 bases on J, and the gene matches do not reach 8 bases of it. The CDR3 runs 15 residues from the cysteine to the phenylalanine. The DNA shown is the 45-base CDR3, in frame from base 1.

A note on this clone: Which antigen it targets is not known. No base qualities exist here, and no much larger clone lies one base off it.

TCRbeta CDR3 regions were amplified from genomic DNA by means of the immunoSEQ Assay, a bias-controlled multiplex PCR. As for how the authors treated the data: The number of nucleated cells in each sample was estimated from the amplification of reference gene primers within the assay. Sequence reads were collapsed and filtered to measure the absolute abundance of every unique TCRbeta CDR3 rearrangement. Productive Simpson clonality was computed per sample as the square root of Simpson's diversity index over productive rearrangements. The immuneACCESS repertoire file appears here via TCRdb, limited to in-frame rearrangements. These files lack a portion of the clones; in checked studies, under half of the deficit traces to unresolved V genes, and the cause of the others is not known. D and trimming come from the DNA, and the V and J calls and clone size come from that table. This sample gives around 290,000 clones in total; around 90% of them show up just once. The top ten clonotypes cover 2% of the sample.

Sequences were obtained from PBMCs or T cells enriched from blood (not recorded which). This receptor was identified in a woman aged 60-75 years in a cohort exposed to, infected with or recovered from COVID-19 (not recorded which). In this chain, TRBV7-9 is recombined with TRBJ2-7; 11 junctional bases match TRBD1. The DNA sequence is TGTGCCAGCAGTCCCAGGACAGGGGGCTTTTACGAGCAGTACTTC. It encodes CASSPRTGGFYEQYF.